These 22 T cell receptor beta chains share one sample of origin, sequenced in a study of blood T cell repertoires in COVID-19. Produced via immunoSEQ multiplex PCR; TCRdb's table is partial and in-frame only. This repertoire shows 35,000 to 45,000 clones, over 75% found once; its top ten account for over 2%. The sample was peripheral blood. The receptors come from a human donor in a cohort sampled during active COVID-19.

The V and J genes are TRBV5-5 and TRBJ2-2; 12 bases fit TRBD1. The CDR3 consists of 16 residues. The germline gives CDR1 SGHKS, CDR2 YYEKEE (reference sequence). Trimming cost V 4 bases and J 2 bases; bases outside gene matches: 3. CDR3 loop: CASSKGQGANTGELFF. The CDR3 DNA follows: TGTGCCAGCAGCAAGGGACAGGGGGCTAACACCGGGGAGCTGTTTTTT.

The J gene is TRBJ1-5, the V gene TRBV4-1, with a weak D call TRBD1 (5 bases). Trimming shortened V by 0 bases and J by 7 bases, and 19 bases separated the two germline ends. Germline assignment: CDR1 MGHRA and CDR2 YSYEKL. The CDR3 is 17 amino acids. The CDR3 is CASSQEGAAGFGQPQHF. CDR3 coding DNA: TGCGCCAGCAGCCAAGAAGGGGCGGCAGGGTTCGGCCAGCCCCAGCATTTT.

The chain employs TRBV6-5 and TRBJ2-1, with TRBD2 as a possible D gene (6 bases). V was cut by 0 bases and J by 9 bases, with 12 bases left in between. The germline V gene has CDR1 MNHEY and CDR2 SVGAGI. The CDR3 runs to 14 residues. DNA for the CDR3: TGTGCCAGCAGTTACTCTGGGGACGGGGGTGAGCAGTTCTTC. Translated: CASSYSGDGGEQFF.

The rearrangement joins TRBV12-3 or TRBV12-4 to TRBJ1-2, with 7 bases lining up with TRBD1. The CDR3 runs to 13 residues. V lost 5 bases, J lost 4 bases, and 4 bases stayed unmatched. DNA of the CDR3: TGTGCCAGCAGTCGCCAGGGGGTCTATGGCTACACCTTC. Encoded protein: CASSRQGVYGYTF.

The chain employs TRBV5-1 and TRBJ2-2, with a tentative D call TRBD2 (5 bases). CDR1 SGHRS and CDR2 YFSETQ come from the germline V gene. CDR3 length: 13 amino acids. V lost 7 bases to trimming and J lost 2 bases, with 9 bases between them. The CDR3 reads CASAEGNTGELFF. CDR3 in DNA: TGCGCCAGCGCAGAGGGTAACACCGGGGAGCTGTTTTTT.

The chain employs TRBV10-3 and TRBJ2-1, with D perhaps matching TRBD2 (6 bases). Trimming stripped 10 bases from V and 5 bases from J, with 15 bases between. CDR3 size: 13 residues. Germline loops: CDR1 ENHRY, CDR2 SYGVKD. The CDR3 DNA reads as TGTGCCACCACCCTGGGACTTAACAATGAGCAGTTCTTC. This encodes CATTLGLNNEQFF.

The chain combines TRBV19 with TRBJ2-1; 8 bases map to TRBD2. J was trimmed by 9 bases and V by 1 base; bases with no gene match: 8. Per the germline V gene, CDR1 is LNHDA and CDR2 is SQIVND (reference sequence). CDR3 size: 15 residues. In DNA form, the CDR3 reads TGTGCCAGTAGTATAGTCATCGGGGGGGGCGGTGAGCAGTTCTTC. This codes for CASSIVIGGGGEQFF.

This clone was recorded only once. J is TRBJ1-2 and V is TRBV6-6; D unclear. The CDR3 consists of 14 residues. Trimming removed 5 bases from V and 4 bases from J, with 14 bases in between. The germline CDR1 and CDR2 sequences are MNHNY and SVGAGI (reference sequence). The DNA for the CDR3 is TGTGCCAGCAGTCCGCCGGGGAATGTCTATGGCTACACCTTC. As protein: CASSPPGNVYGYTF.

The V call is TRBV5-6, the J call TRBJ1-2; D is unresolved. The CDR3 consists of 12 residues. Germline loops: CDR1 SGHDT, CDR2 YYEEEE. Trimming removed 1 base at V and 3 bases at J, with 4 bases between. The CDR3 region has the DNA TGTGCCAGCAGCTTGACAGACTATGGCTACACCTTC. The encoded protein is CASSLTDYGYTF. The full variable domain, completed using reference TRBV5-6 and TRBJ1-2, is DAGVTQSPTHLIKTRGQQVTLRCSPKSGHDTVSWYQQALGQGPQFIFQYYEEEERQRGNFPDRFSGHQFPNYSSELNVNALLLGDSALYLCASSLTDYGYTFGSGTRLTVV.

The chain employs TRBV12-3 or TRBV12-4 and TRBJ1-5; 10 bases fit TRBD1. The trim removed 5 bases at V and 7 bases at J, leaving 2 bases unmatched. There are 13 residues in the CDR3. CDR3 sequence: CASSTTGGQPQHF. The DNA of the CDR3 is TGTGCCAGCAGTACGACAGGGGGCCAGCCCCAGCATTTT.

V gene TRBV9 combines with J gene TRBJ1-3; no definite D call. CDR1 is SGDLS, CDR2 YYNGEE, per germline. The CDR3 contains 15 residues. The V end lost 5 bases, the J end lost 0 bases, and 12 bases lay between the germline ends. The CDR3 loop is CASSVGEHSGNTIYF. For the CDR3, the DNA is TGTGCCAGCAGTGTTGGGGAGCACTCTGGAAACACCATATATTTT.

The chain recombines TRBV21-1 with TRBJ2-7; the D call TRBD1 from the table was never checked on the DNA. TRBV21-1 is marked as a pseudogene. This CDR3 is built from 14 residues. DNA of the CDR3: TGTGCCAGCCGCAGGACAGGGTCCTCCTACGAGCAGTACTTC. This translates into CASRRTGSSYEQYF.

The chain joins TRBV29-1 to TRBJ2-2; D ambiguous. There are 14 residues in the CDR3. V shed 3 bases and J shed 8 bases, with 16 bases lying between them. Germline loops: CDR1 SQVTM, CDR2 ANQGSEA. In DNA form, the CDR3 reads TGCAGCGTTGATAATGGGCTGGTGACAGGGGAGCTGTTTTTT. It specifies CSVDNGLVTGELFF.

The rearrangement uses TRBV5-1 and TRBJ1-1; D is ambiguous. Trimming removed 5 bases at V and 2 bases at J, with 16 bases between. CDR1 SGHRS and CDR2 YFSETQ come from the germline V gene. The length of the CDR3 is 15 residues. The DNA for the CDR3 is TGCGCCAGCAGAGAAACAGCCTCGGTCAACACTGAAGCTTTCTTT. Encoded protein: CASRETASVNTEAFF.

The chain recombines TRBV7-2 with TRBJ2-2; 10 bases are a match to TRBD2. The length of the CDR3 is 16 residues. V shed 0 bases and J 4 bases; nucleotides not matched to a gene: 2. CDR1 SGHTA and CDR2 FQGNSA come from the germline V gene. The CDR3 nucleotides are TGTGCCAGCAGCTTAGCGGCTAGCGGGGGCACCGGGGAGCTGTTTTTT. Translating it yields CASSLAASGGTGELFF.

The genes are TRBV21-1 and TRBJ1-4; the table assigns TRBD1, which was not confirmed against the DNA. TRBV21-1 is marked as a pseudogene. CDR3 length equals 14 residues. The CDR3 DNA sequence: TGTGCCAGCAGCAAGGGGGACAGGCCTGAAAAACTGTTTTTT. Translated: CASSKGDRPEKLFF.

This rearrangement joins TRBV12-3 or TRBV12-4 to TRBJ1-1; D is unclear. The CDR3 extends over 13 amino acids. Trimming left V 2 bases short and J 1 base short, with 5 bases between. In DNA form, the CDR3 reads TGTGCCAGCAGTTTATATCCGAACACTGAAGCTTTCTTT. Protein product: CASSLYPNTEAFF.

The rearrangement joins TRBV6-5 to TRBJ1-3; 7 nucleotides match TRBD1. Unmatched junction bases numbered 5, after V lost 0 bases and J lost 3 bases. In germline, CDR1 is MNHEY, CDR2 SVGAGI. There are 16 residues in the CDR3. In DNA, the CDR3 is TGTGCCAGCAGTTACTCAGGAGGGGGCAGTGGAAACACCATATATTTT. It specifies CASSYSGGGSGNTIYF.

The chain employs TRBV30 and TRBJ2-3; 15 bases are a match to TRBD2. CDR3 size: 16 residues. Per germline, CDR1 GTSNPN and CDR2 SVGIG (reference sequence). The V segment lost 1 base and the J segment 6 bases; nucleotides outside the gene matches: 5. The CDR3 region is CAWSENGLAGGDTQYF. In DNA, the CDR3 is TGTGCCTGGAGTGAAAACGGACTAGCGGGGGGGGATACGCAGTATTTT.

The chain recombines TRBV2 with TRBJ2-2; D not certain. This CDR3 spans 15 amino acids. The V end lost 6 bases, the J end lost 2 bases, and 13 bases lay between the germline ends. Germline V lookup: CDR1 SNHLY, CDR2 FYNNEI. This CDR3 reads CASRQETSNTGELFF. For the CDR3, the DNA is TGTGCCAGCAGGCAGGAAACATCAAACACCGGGGAGCTGTTTTTT.

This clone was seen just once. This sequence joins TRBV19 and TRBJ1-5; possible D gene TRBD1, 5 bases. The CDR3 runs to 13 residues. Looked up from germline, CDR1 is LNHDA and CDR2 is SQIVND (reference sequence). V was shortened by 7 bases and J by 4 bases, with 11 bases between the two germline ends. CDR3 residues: CASKTRGNQPQHF. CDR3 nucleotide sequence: TGTGCCAGTAAAACGCGGGGGAATCAGCCCCAGCATTTT.

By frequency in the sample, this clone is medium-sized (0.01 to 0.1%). This CDR3 reads CASSDTGTANTEAFF. The CDR3 DNA reads TGCGCCAGCAGCGATACCGGGACAGCCAACACTGAAGCTTTCTTT. The rearrangement links TRBV5-1 to TRBJ1-1; 7 nucleotides match TRBD1. The CDR3 covers 15 residues. Germline CDR1 SGHRS, CDR2 YFSETQ. V trimming: 4 bases; J trimming: 2 bases; junction bases outside the gene matches: 8.